This T cell receptor (beta chain) was sequenced during a study of T cell responses to AZD1222 COVID-19 vaccine. Clones were sequenced by immunoSEQ multiplex PCR, and TCRdb holds only the in-frame ones, with some missing. This sample yields 50,000 or so clones, of which approximately 80% are seen a single time; roughly 5.2% belongs to the top ten. Analyses pooled second doses at about 4 or about 12 weeks. The V and J ends lost 2 bases and 4 bases respectively, with 11 bases between them. Germline loops: CDR1 SGHVS, CDR2 FQNEAQ. The CDR3 totals 14 residues. The specimen was peripheral blood, collected 28 days after the second AZD1222 dose. This chain joins TRBV7-8 and TRBJ2-5; D is possibly TRBD2 (5 bases). The clonotype originates from an adult who received the AZD1222 COVID-19 vaccine. The CDR3 sequence is CASSLYTSGETQYF. CDR3 bases: TGTGCCAGCAGCTTATATACGAGCGGAGAGACCCAGTACTTC.